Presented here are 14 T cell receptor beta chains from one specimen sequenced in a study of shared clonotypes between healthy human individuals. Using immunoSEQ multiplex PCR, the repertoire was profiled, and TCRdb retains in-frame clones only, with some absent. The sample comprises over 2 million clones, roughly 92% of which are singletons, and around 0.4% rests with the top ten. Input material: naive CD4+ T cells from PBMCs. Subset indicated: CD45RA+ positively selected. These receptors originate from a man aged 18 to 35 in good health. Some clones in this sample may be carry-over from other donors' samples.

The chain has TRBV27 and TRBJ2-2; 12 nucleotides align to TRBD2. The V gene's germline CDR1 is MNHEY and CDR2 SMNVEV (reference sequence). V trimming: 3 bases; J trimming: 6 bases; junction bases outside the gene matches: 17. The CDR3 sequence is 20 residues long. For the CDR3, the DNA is TGTGCCAGCAGTTTTATGGCTAGCGGGAGGGGGGTAAGAGGATCCGGGGAGCTGTTTTTT. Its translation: CASSFMASGRGVRGSGELFF.

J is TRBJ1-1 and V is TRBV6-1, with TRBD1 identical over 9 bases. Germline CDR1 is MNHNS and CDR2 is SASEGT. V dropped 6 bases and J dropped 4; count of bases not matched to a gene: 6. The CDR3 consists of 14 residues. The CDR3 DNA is TGTGCCAGCAGGGGGACAGGGTGGACCACTGAAGCTTTCTTT. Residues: CASRGTGWTTEAFF.

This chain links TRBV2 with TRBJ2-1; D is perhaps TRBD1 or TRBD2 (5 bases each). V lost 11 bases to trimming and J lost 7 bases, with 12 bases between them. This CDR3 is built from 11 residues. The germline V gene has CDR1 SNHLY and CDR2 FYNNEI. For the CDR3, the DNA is TGTGCCGGGGGTTTGCAGAATGAGCAGTTCTTC. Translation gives CAGGLQNEQFF. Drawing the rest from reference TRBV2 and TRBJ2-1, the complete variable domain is EPEVTQTPSHQVTQMGQEVILRCVPISNHLYFYWYRQILGQKVEFLVSFYNNEISEKSEIFDDQFSVERPDGSNFTLKIRSTKLEDSAMYFCAGGLQNEQFFGPGTRLTVL.

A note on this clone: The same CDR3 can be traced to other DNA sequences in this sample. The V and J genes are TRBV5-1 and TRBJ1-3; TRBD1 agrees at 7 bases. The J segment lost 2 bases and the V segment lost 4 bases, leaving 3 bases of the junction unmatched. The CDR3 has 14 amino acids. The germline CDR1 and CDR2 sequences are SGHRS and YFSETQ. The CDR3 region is CASSAQGAGNTIYF. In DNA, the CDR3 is TGCGCCAGCAGCGCCCAGGGGGCTGGAAACACCATATATTTT.

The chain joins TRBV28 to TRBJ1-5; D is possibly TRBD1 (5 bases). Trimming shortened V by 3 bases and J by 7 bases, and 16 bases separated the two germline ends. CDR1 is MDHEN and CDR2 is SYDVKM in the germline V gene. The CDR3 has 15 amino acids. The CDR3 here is CASSFGRAGWQPQHF. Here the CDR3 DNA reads TGTGCCAGCAGTTTTGGCAGGGCGGGTTGGCAGCCCCAGCATTTT.

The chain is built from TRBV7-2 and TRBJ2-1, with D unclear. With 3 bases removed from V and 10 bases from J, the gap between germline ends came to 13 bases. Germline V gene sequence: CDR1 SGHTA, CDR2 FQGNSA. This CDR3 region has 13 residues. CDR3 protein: CASSFGPEREQFF. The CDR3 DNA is TGTGCCAGCAGCTTTGGGCCCGAGAGAGAGCAGTTCTTC.

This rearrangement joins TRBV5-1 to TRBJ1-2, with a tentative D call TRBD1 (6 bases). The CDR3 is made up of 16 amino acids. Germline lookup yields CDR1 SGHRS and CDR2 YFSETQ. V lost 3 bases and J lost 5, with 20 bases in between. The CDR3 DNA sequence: TGCGCCAGCAGCTGGAAGGACAGTTTAACGGAGTATGGCTACACCTTC. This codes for CASSWKDSLTEYGYTF.

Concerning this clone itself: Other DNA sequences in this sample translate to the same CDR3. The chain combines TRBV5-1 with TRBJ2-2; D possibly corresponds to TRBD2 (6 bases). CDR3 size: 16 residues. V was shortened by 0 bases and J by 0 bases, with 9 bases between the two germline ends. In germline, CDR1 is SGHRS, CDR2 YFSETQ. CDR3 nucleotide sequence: TGCGCCAGCAGCTTGGTGGCTAGCGCGAACACCGGGGAGCTGTTTTTT. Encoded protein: CASSLVASANTGELFF.

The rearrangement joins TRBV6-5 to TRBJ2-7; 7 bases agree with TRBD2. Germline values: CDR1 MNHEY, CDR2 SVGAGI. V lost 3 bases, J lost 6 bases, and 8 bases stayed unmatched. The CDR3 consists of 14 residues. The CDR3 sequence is CASSYRLAGSEQYF. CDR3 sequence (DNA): TGTGCCAGCAGTTATCGACTAGCTGGGTCCGAGCAGTACTTC.

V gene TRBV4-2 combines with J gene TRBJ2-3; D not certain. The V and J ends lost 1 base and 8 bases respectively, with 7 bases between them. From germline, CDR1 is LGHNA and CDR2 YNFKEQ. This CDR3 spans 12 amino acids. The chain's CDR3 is CASSQVAGTQYF. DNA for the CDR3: TGTGCCAGCAGCCAAGTAGCCGGTACGCAGTATTTT.

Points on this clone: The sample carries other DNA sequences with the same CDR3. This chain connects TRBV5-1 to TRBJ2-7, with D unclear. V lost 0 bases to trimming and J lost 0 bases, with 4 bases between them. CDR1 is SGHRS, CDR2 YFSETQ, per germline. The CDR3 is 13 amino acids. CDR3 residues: CASSLGVSYEQYF. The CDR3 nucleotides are TGCGCCAGCAGCTTGGGTGTCTCCTACGAGCAGTACTTC. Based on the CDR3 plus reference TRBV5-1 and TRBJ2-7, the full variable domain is KAGVTQTPRYLIKTRGQQVTLSCSPISGHRSVSWYQQTPGQGLQFLFEYFSETQRNKGNFPGRFSGRQFSNSRSEMNVSTLELGDSALYLCASSLGVSYEQYFGPGTRLTVT.

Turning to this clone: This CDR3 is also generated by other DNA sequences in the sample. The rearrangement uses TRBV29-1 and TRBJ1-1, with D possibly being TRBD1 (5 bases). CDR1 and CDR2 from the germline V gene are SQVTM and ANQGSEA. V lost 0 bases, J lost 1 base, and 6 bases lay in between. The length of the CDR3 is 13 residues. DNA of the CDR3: TGCAGCGTTGAAGAGGGACGGAACACTGAAGCTTTCTTT. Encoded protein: CSVEEGRNTEAFF.

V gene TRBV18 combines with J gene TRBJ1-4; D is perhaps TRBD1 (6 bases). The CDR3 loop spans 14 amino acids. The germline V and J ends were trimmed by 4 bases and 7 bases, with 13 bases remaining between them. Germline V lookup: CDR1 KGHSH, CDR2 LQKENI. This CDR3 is CASSLNTGPEKLFF. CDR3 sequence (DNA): TGTGCCAGCTCACTAAATACAGGGCCTGAAAAACTGTTTTTT. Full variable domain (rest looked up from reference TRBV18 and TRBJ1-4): NAGVMQNPRHLVRRRGQEARLRCSPMKGHSHVYWYRQLPEEGLKFMVYLQKENIIDESGMPKERFSAEFPKEGPSILRIQQVVRGDSAAYFCASSLNTGPEKLFFGSGTQLSVL.

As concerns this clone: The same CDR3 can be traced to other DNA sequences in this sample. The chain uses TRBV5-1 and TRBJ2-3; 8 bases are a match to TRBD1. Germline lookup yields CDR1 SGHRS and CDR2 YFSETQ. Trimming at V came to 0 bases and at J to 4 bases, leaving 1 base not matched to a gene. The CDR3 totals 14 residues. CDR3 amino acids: CASSLGQGSDTQYF. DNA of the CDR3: TGCGCCAGCAGCTTGGGACAGGGGTCAGATACGCAGTATTTT.